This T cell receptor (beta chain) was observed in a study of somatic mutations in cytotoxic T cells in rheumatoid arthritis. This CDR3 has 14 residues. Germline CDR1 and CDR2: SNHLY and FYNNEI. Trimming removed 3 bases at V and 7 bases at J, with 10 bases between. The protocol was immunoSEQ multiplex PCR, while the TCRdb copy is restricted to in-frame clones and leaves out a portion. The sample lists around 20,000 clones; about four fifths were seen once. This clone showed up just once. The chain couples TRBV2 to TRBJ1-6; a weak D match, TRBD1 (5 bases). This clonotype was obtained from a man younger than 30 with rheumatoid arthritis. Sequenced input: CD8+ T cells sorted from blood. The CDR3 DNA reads TGTGCCAGCAGTGAGGGGGGTGGAAATTCACCCCTCCACTTT. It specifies CASSEGGGNSPLHF.